This TCR beta chain came from a study of identical twins. V gave up 5 bases and J gave up 4 bases, with 21 bases separating them. Germline CDR1 reads PRHDT; CDR2 reads FYEKMQ (reference sequence). The CDR3 runs 16 residues. Only healthy Caucasians were included as donors. Unique molecular identifiers were in the cDNA, with template-switch universal primer binding. TCRdb reanalysed the 5' RACE reads using MiXCR and keeps one entry per CDR3 protein. The table records roughly 1.6 million distinct CDR3 sequences, around 33% of them present only once. The V call is TRBV13, the J call TRBJ2-7, with D unclear. The sequenced sample consisted of cord blood. The sequence was obtained from a newborn girl in good health. CDR3 sequence (DNA): TGTGCCAGCAGCGGGCCGATAGCACCGGCCCCTTACGAGCAGTACTTC. Translating gives CASSGPIAPAPYEQYF.